The 21 T cell receptor beta chains presented below share a single source sample, sequenced in a study of radiotherapy plus CTLA-4 blockade in lung cancer. Generated by immunoSEQ multiplex PCR, the TCRdb table keeps only in-frame clones and is missing some. The sample has about 40,000 clones, 79% seen once. The sequenced sample was peripheral blood, obtained from a patient treated with radiotherapy plus ipilimumab. These receptor sequences come from a human donor with non-small cell lung cancer that progressed on radiotherapy plus ipilimumab.

This clone was found once. The rearrangement uses TRBV2 and TRBJ1-3, with D unclear. CDR1 is SNHLY, CDR2 FYNNEI, per germline. The CDR3 is 14 residues long. The V and J ends lost 2 bases and 2 bases respectively, with 7 bases between them. CDR3 sequence: CASSETGTGNTIYF. In nucleotides, the CDR3 is TGTGCCAGCAGTGAAACCGGGACTGGAAACACCATATATTTT. Complete variable domain (other parts from reference TRBV2 and TRBJ1-3): EPEVTQTPSHQVTQMGQEVILRCVPISNHLYFYWYRQILGQKVEFLVSFYNNEISEKSEIFDDQFSVERPDGSNFTLKIRSTKLEDSAMYFCASSETGTGNTIYFGEGSWLTVV.

The gene calls are TRBV9 and TRBJ2-7, with D possibly matching TRBD1 (6 bases). The CDR3 covers 15 residues. The germline V and J ends were trimmed by 4 bases and 7 bases, with 21 bases remaining between them. Germline loops: CDR1 SGDLS, CDR2 YYNGEE. CDR3 nucleotides: TGTGCCAGCAGCCTGGCGACAGGATTTGCCGGGGAGCAGTACTTC. Protein product: CASSLATGFAGEQYF.

The chain carries TRBV20-1 and TRBJ1-1; D uncertain. This CDR3 has 11 amino acids. The ends were cut back, 1 base at V and 6 bases at J, with 6 bases in the middle. CDR1 is DFQATT and CDR2 is SNEGSKA in the germline V gene (reference sequence). The CDR3 is CSARGQSEAFF. The CDR3 DNA reads TGCAGTGCTAGAGGTCAGTCTGAAGCTTTCTTT.

As to this clone: The same CDR3 is also encoded by other DNA sequences in this sample. The chain recombines TRBV11-2 with TRBJ2-7; 8 positions match TRBD2. The V segment lost 0 bases and the J segment 5 bases; nucleotides outside the gene matches: 6. Germline V gene lookup returns CDR1 SGHAT and CDR2 FQNNGV. This CDR3 contains 15 residues. The CDR3 spells CASSLEGLALHEQYF. CDR3 nucleotide sequence: TGTGCCAGCAGCTTAGAAGGACTAGCTCTCCACGAGCAGTACTTC.

The chain joins TRBV6-5 to TRBJ2-7; D is uncertain. V was cut by 4 bases and J by 5 bases, with 12 bases left in between. Germline CDR1 reads MNHEY; CDR2 reads SVGAGI. This CDR3 region has 13 residues. The CDR3 DNA follows: TGTGCCAGCAGTTCGCCCCGACGGGACGAGCAGTACTTC. Protein product: CASSSPRRDEQYF.

The rearrangement links TRBV7-2 to TRBJ1-1, with D perhaps TRBD1 (5 bases). CDR3 length equals 12 residues. The germline V gene has CDR1 SGHTA and CDR2 FQGNSA. Trimming shortened V by 5 bases and J by 3 bases, and 7 bases separated the two germline ends. CDR3 coding DNA: TGTGCCAGCAGCCGCAGGGACACTGAAGCTTTCTTT. Protein product: CASSRRDTEAFF.

V and J are TRBV2 and TRBJ2-5; perhaps TRBD2 as D (7 bases). The CDR3 consists of 12 residues. Germline lookup yields CDR1 SNHLY and CDR2 FYNNEI. Trimming shortened V by 11 bases and J by 5 bases, and 15 bases separated the two germline ends. This CDR3 is CAGRGAAETQYF. The CDR3 nucleotides are TGTGCCGGCCGGGGGGCGGCGGAGACCCAGTACTTC.

The chain links TRBV19 to TRBJ1-2; TRBD1 matches at 10 bases. CDR3 length: 16 amino acids. The germline V gene encodes CDR1 LNHDA and CDR2 SQIVND (reference sequence). The V segment lost 2 bases and the J segment 5 bases; nucleotides outside the gene matches: 8. CDR3 loop: CASSIPQTGGLYGYTF. CDR3 DNA sequence: TGTGCCAGTAGTATACCCCAGACAGGGGGCTTGTATGGCTACACCTTC.

This chain connects TRBV6-1 to TRBJ1-1; D not resolved. The germline gives CDR1 MNHNS, CDR2 SASEGT. V dropped 2 bases and J dropped 8 bases, with 12 bases sitting between them. The CDR3 length is 13 residues. The CDR3 loop is CASSERIPGEAFF. The DNA for the CDR3 is TGTGCCAGCAGTGAACGGATCCCAGGAGAAGCTTTCTTT.

This clone was counted a few times. V gene TRBV5-1 combines with J gene TRBJ2-5; D perhaps matches TRBD2 (6 bases). Germline CDR1 and CDR2: SGHRS and YFSETQ. CDR3 length: 15 amino acids. V lost 7 bases and J 2 bases, leaving 18 bases between the germline ends. CDR3 in amino acids: CASSNGLYNQETQYF. CDR3 DNA: TGCGCCAGCTCTAATGGACTATATAATCAAGAGACCCAGTACTTC.

This chain connects TRBV5-5 to TRBJ2-5, with a weak D call TRBD2 (6 bases). V was trimmed by 4 bases and J by 5 bases, leaving 15 bases between them. The CDR3 sequence is 14 residues long. Germline V gene lookup returns CDR1 SGHKS and CDR2 YYEKEE (reference sequence). The CDR3 region has the DNA TGTGCCAGCAGCCCATCACTAGCACAGGAGACCCAGTACTTC. Translated, it gives CASSPSLAQETQYF.

The genes are TRBV10-2 and TRBJ2-7; TRBD1 is a possible D gene (6 bases). Trimming removed 0 bases from V and 2 bases from J, with 8 bases in between. Looked up from germline, CDR1 is WSHSY and CDR2 is SAAADI. The CDR3 sequence is 14 residues long. CDR3 in amino acids: CASSESGQTYEQYF. The CDR3 DNA reads as TGCGCCAGCAGTGAGTCTGGACAGACCTACGAGCAGTACTTC.

The genes are TRBV6-4 and TRBJ2-2; TRBD1 agrees at 7 bases. Trimming at V came to 1 base and at J to 0 bases, leaving 2 bases not matched to a gene. Germline assignment: CDR1 MRHNA and CDR2 SNTAGT. CDR3 length equals 16 residues. The CDR3 spells CASSDLGTANTGELFF. The CDR3 bases are TGTGCCAGCAGTGACTTAGGGACAGCGAACACCGGGGAGCTGTTTTTT.

CDR3 coding DNA: TGTGCGATCCCAGGGGGCTATGGCTACACCTTC. Its translation: CAIPGGYGYTF. The gene calls are TRBV2 and TRBJ1-2; 7 nucleotides agree with TRBD1. The CDR3 length is 11 residues. Germline-derived CDR1 and CDR2 are SNHLY and FYNNEI. The whole variable domain, remainder taken from reference TRBV2 and TRBJ1-2, is EPEVTQTPSHQVTQMGQEVILRCVPISNHLYFYWYRQILGQKVEFLVSFYNNEISEKSEIFDDQFSVERPDGSNFTLKIRSTKLEDSAMYFCAIPGGYGYTFGSGTRLTVV.

This chain connects TRBV7-9 to TRBJ1-1; the match to TRBD1 covers 7 bases. The trim removed 1 base at V and 4 bases at J, leaving 0 bases unmatched. CDR3 length: 13 residues. The V gene's germline CDR1 is SEHNR and CDR2 FQNEAQ (reference sequence). The CDR3 sequence: CASSLGQGTEAFF. For the CDR3, the DNA is TGTGCCAGCAGCTTAGGACAGGGCACTGAAGCTTTCTTT. Looking up the rest from reference TRBV7-9 and TRBJ1-1 gives the full variable domain: DTGVSQNPRHKITKRGQNVTFRCDPISEHNRLYWYRQTLGQGPEFLTYFQNEAQLEKSRLLSDRFSAERPKGSFSTLEIQRTEQGDSAMYLCASSLGQGTEAFFGQGTRLTVV.

The gene calls are TRBV10-1 and TRBJ2-5, with TRBD2 matching over 12 bases. Germline V CDR1 and CDR2: WNHNN, SYGVQD (reference sequence). The ends lost 6 bases at V and 4 bases at J; junction bases unmatched: 6. There are 15 residues in the CDR3. For the CDR3, the DNA is TGCGCCAGCAGCGATACTAGCGGGGGGCCAGAGACCCAGTACTTC. Encoded protein: CASSDTSGGPETQYF.

This rearrangement joins TRBV9 to TRBJ2-3; 8 bases are a match to TRBD2. The CDR3 has 16 amino acids. J was trimmed by 5 bases and V by 0 bases; bases with no gene match: 8. CDR1 and CDR2 (germline): SGDLS, YYNGEE. The CDR3 region has the DNA TGTGCCAGCAGCGTAGATACCGGGGGGGTAATAGATACGCAGTATTTT. Translation gives CASSVDTGGVIDTQYF.

This clone was counted a single time. The rearrangement joins TRBV6-1 to TRBJ2-7; tentative D call: TRBD2 (5 bases). CDR3 size: 17 residues. With 2 bases removed from V and 2 bases from J, the gap between germline ends came to 19 bases. Germline-derived CDR1 and CDR2 are MNHNS and SASEGT. CDR3 nucleotide sequence: TGTGCCAGCAGTGAAAGGGAACTGACGGGGTATCCCTACGAGCAGTACTTC. This translates into CASSERELTGYPYEQYF.

V gene TRBV11-2 combines with J gene TRBJ2-5; 12 bases line up with TRBD2. The germline V gene has CDR1 SGHAT and CDR2 FQNNGV. V dropped 5 bases and J dropped 5; count of bases not matched to a gene: 9. The CDR3 is 16 amino acids. CDR3 loop: CASSPPTSGGVETQYF. The CDR3 DNA follows: TGTGCCAGCAGCCCACCGACTAGCGGGGGTGTGGAGACCCAGTACTTC.

The V call is TRBV7-2, the J call TRBJ1-2, with D hard to call. V lost 5 bases and J lost 8, with 15 bases in between. This CDR3 region has 13 residues. Germline CDR1 SGHTA, CDR2 FQGNSA. CDR3 nucleotide sequence: TGTGCCAGCAGCCAAGATAGGAGGCGAGGCTACACCTTC. Translation gives CASSQDRRRGYTF.

This clone was recorded a few times. This chain links TRBV5-5 with TRBJ2-2, with 13 positions matching TRBD2. The CDR3 is made up of 18 amino acids. The J segment lost 3 bases and the V segment lost 4 bases, leaving 9 bases of the junction unmatched. The germline CDR1 and CDR2 sequences are SGHKS and YYEKEE (reference sequence). Here the CDR3 reads CASSNTGLAGRYTGELFF. CDR3 in DNA: TGTGCCAGCAGCAACACGGGACTAGCGGGGAGATACACCGGGGAGCTGTTTTTT.